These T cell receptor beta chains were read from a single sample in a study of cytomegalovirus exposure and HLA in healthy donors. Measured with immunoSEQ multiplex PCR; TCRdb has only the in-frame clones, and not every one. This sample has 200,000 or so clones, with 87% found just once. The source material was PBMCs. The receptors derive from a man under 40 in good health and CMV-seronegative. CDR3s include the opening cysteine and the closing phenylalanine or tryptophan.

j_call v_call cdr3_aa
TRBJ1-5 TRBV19 CASSIGAGYNQPQHF
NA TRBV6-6 CASRGRRGRSYDEQYF
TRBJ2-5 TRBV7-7 CASSPSAGGFLETQYF
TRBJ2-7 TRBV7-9 CASTPGVGTEETYEQYF
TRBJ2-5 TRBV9 CASSARLAGYQETQYF
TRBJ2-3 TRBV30 CAWSLTGVVTDTQYF
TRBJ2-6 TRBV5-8 CASSLTSDGANVLTF
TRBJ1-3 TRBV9 CASSNDHQGSGNTIYF
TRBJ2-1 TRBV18 CASSTGRRGENEQFF
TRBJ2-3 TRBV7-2 CASSKLPGQHTDTQYF
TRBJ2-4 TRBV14 CASSQYGTSGSQYF
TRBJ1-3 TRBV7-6 CASSSVRTGEGNTIYF
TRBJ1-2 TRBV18 CASSPLDRAAGGYTF
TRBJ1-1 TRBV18 CASSPPGVVAMNTEAFF
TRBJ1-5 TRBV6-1 CATLYSNQPQHF
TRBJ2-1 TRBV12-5 CASGLGLAGHNEQFF
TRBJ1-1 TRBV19 CASSTPGGAGNTEAFF
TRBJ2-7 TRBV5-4 CASSLGDRVGEQYF
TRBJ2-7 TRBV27 CASRETSGLYEQYF
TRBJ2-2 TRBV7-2 CASSSTGLAGRELFF
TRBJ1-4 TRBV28 CASSWAGGNEKLFF
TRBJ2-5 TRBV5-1 CASAGETQYF
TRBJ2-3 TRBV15 CATSRVGLATDTQYF
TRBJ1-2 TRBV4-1 CASSSQGWDGYTF
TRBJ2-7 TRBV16 CASSQSAGASYEQYF
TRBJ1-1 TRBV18 CASSLGGNTEAFF
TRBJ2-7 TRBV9 CASSVATGLAGAYEQYF
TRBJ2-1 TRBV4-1 CASSRTLTGYNEQFF
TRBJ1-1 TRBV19 CASSIGGTGYLVTEAFF
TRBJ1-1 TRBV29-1 CSVASGLGSTEAFF
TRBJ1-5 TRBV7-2 CASSLVSGTGGMIQPQHF
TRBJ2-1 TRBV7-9 CSSSLGVANEQFF
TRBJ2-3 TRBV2 CASGTSRSDTQYF